This T cell receptor beta chain was sequenced in a study of T cell repertoires in cytomegalovirus infection. Study in general: Carrying CMV and the relevant HLA type showed in public TCR beta signatures.

TCRdb recomputed calls from the reads with MiXCR, one row per CDR3 protein. Here the sample spans 800,000 to 950,000 distinct CDR3 sequences, 30% to 35% being singletons. Germline V lookup: CDR1 MNHEY, CDR2 SVGEGT. The CDR3 is made up of 14 amino acids. With 0 bases removed from V and 5 bases from J, the gap between germline ends came to 7 bases. Concerning this clonotype itself: Its matching antigen is unknown.

Findings of the study overall: CMV-specific TCR beta clonotypes restricted by HLA-C dominated the ex vivo response. Cumulative frequency of public TCR beta families picked out carriers of CMV plus the relevant HLA.

This sequence joins TRBV6-2 or TRBV6-3 and TRBJ2-2; no clear D. The sequences come from cultured CD8+ T cells from PBMCs, collected from culture after CMV antigen stimulation. The origin of this receptor is a human donor in good health (CMV status not recorded). Some clones in this sample may be carry-over from other donors' samples. Here the CDR3 DNA reads TGTGCCAGCAGTTACTCGATGGAGACCGGGGAGCTGTTTTTT. Its protein product is CASSYSMETGELFF.